This TCR beta chain was obtained from a study of T cell responses to AZD1222 COVID-19 vaccine. General study points: Repertoire sampling happened only post peak T cell response. Donors were chiefly white British, with a greater number of females, and clonal diversity was perhaps underestimated. Only five or six individuals given AZD1222 were seropositive at baseline. In the spike-specific TCR repertoire, nearly half reportedly target unmutated variant regions.

Notes on this clone: Its antigen is undetermined.

The CDR3 loop spans 13 amino acids. The germline V gene encodes CDR1 MNHEY and CDR2 SVGAGI. V lost 10 bases to trimming and J lost 7 bases, with 19 bases between them. The data were produced by immunoSEQ multiplex PCR, yet TCRdb's version contains in-frame clones alone and is incomplete. The sample yields 130,000 to 150,000 clones, around 89% seen once. Here the sequenced sample was peripheral blood, taken on day 0 of AZD1222 vaccination. This TCR was recovered from an adult in good health. The rearrangement joins TRBV6-5 to TRBJ1-2; a weak D match, TRBD1 (6 bases). The CDR3 protein is CATSGGLPGGYTF. The CDR3 DNA is TGTGCCACCTCCGGGGGGCTGCCGGGTGGCTACACCTTC.